Listed here are 29 T cell receptor beta chains from one sample, sequenced in a study of brain metastases from non-small cell lung cancer. Generated by immunoSEQ multiplex PCR, the TCRdb table keeps only in-frame clones and is missing some. This table has thousands of clones, about nine tenths appearing once. Sequencing input: primary lung tumor tissue. All receptors derive from a donor at least 40 years old with non-small cell lung cancer.

The CDR3 DNA follows: TGTGCCAGCAGCCGCCCAGGGAGGATGTTCTTC. Protein product: CASSRPGRMFF. The V and J genes are TRBV6-2 or TRBV6-3 and TRBJ2-1; D is perhaps TRBD2 (6 bases). The CDR3 is 11 amino acids. Germline assignment: CDR1 MNHEY and CDR2 SVGEGT. V lost 6 bases and J 15 bases, leaving 15 bases between the germline ends.

The CDR3 coding sequence is TGTGCCACCAGTGGACCGGGTCGAAACACTGAAGCTTTCTTT. Translated, it gives CATSGPGRNTEAFF. The chain joins TRBV24-1 to TRBJ1-1, with no clear D. Trimming pared 5 bases from V and 2 bases from J, leaving 11 bases between. Germline-derived CDR1 and CDR2 are KGHDR and SFDVKD. The length of the CDR3 is 14 residues.

The chain couples TRBV7-9 to TRBJ2-5, with D unclear. CDR3 length equals 13 residues. V lost 1 base to trimming and J lost 5 bases, with 8 bases between them. Germline values: CDR1 SEHNR, CDR2 FQNEAQ (reference sequence). This chain's CDR3 is CASSLGTRETQYF. CDR3 DNA: TGTGCCAGCAGCTTAGGGACCAGGGAGACCCAGTACTTC.

This rearrangement joins TRBV4-1 to TRBJ2-1; possible D gene TRBD2, 5 bases. Per germline, CDR1 MGHRA and CDR2 YSYEKL. Trimming took off 4 bases at V and 0 bases at J, with 13 bases between the two ends. This CDR3 contains 16 residues. CDR3 amino acids: CASSLSSQSSYNEQFF. CDR3 sequence (DNA): TGCGCCAGCAGCCTTTCTAGCCAGAGCTCCTACAATGAGCAGTTCTTC.

As for this clone: A read error may produce the germline difference seen at one junction end. The CDR3 spells CASSLDGTGGREF. For the CDR3, the DNA is TGCGCCAGCAGCTTGGATGGGACAGGGGGGAGAGAATTT. The chain recombines TRBV5-1 with TRBJ1-1; 11 bases match TRBD1. Germline assignment: CDR1 SGHRS and CDR2 YFSETQ. This CDR3 has 13 amino acids.

The V call is TRBV5-6, the J call TRBJ1-1; D is perhaps TRBD1 (6 bases). Germline V CDR1 and CDR2: SGHDT, YYEEEE. V was trimmed by 3 bases and J by 10 bases, leaving 19 bases between them. This CDR3 is 14 amino acids long. In DNA, the CDR3 is TGTGCCAGCAGCTCCCACCTGATGGGGGGCCGAGCTTTCTTT. Amino acids: CASSSHLMGGRAFF.

The chain links TRBV7-9 to TRBJ2-2; D not resolved. CDR1 SEHNR and CDR2 FQNEAQ come from the germline V gene (reference sequence). The CDR3 has 13 amino acids. Trimming took off 3 bases at V and 6 bases at J, with 8 bases between the two ends. The CDR3 protein is CASSLKAAGELFF. CDR3 coding DNA: TGTGCCAGCAGCTTGAAGGCAGCCGGGGAGCTGTTTTTT.

Comments on this clone: The sample carries other DNA sequences with the same CDR3. This chain connects TRBV5-4 to TRBJ2-7; D perhaps matches TRBD1 (7 bases). The CDR3 contains 12 residues. Germline V gene data show CDR1 as SGHNT and CDR2 as YYREEE (reference sequence). Between the trimmed V and J ends, which lost 3 bases and 7 bases, there was a span of 11 bases. The CDR3 DNA reads as TGTGCCAGCAGCTCAGGGGGGTATGAGCAGTACTTC. It codes for CASSSGGYEQYF.

V gene TRBV6-5 combines with J gene TRBJ1-6; D ambiguous. V lost 2 bases and J lost 7, with 12 bases in between. Per germline, CDR1 MNHEY and CDR2 SVGAGI. This CDR3 is built from 15 residues. CDR3 in amino acids: CASSYGLSVNSPLHF. The CDR3 DNA is TGTGCCAGCAGTTACGGATTATCAGTCAATTCACCCCTCCACTTT.

This rearrangement joins TRBV29-1 to TRBJ2-5; D call uncertain. Trimming stripped 0 bases from V and 4 bases from J, with 15 bases between. CDR1 is SQVTM, CDR2 ANQGSEA, per germline. The CDR3 has 15 residues. The CDR3 sequence: CSVEERARRPETQYF. The CDR3 nucleotides read TGCAGCGTTGAAGAAAGGGCCCGGCGACCAGAGACCCAGTACTTC.

This chain connects TRBV5-1 to TRBJ2-7; 14 bases align to TRBD2. V lost 3 bases and J lost 12; bases outside the gene matches: 11. Germline CDR1 SGHRS, CDR2 YFSETQ. The CDR3 loop spans 15 amino acids. CDR3 amino acids: CASSSLTSGRAEVYF. CDR3 DNA: TGCGCCAGCAGCTCCCTGACTAGCGGGAGGGCCGAGGTGTACTTC.

The chain uses TRBV19 and TRBJ2-3; TRBD2 matches at 8 bases. The germline gives CDR1 LNHDA, CDR2 SQIVND (reference sequence). Trimming took 3 bases from V and 1 from J; bases not matched to a gene: 3. The CDR3 extends over 15 amino acids. The CDR3 DNA is TGTGCCAGTAGTATTGAGCGGGGGCGCACAGATACGCAGTATTTT. This gives the protein CASSIERGRTDTQYF.

This rearrangement joins TRBV20-1 to TRBJ2-1; D remains ambiguous. Trimming removed 4 bases from V and 7 bases from J, with 5 bases in between. Germline CDR1 is DFQATT and CDR2 is SNEGSKA (reference sequence). The CDR3 is 10 amino acids. The CDR3 nucleotides read TGCAGTGCTATGCGGAATGAGCAGTTCTTC. This translates into CSAMRNEQFF.

The CDR3 DNA reads TGCGCCAGCAGCACCCCCATCGCGGGAGGGCCTGGGGGCACAGATACGCAGTATTTT. Translating gives CASSTPIAGGPGGTDTQYF. The chain carries TRBV5-1 and TRBJ2-3; 9 bases fit TRBD2. Trimming at V came to 4 bases and at J to 1 base, leaving 16 bases not matched to a gene. The V gene's germline CDR1 is SGHRS and CDR2 YFSETQ. CDR3 length equals 19 residues.

The gene calls are TRBV19 and TRBJ2-7, with 9 bases matching TRBD1. This CDR3 has 14 amino acids. From germline, CDR1 is LNHDA and CDR2 SQIVND (reference sequence). V dropped 6 bases and J dropped 1; count of bases not matched to a gene: 4. CDR3 DNA sequence: TGTGCCAGTAGCCGGACAGGGGTTTCCTACGAGCAGTACTTC. The encoded protein is CASSRTGVSYEQYF.

J is TRBJ2-5 and V is TRBV28; perhaps TRBD2 as D (5 bases). Germline lookup yields CDR1 MDHEN and CDR2 SYDVKM. V gave up 4 bases and J gave up 7 bases, with 22 bases separating them. The CDR3 length is 16 residues. The CDR3 sequence is CASSSPFAGWFGTQYF. CDR3 in DNA: TGTGCCAGCAGTTCGCCCTTCGCGGGTTGGTTCGGGACCCAGTACTTC.

Worth noting for this clone: A junction boundary mismatches the germline segment, possibly from a read error. V usage is TRBV10-3 and J usage is TRBJ2-7; TRBD2 agrees at 7 bases. This CDR3 has 12 residues. Germline CDR1 and CDR2: ENHRY and SYGVKD. For the CDR3, the DNA is TGTGCCATCAGTGAGGAAGCGGGACGGAACGCCTTC. This sequence encodes CAISEEAGRNAF.

V is TRBV18 and J is TRBJ2-7, with D hard to call. Trimming took 3 bases from V and 6 from J, leaving 9 bases between them. The CDR3 has 12 residues. CDR1 and CDR2 (germline): KGHSH, LQKENI. CDR3 coding DNA: TGTGCCAGCTCACCCCTAGGTAGCGAGCAGTACTTC. Its protein is CASSPLGSEQYF.

The sample holds a few counts of this clone. V usage is TRBV28 and J usage is TRBJ2-5, with D possibly matching TRBD1 (7 bases). The V gene lost 5 bases and the J gene lost 1 base, with 20 bases spanning the gap. Germline CDR1 and CDR2: MDHEN and SYDVKM. This CDR3 comprises 17 residues. CDR3 sequence: CASSIQAGTAIQETQYF. Here the CDR3 DNA reads TGTGCCAGCAGTATACAGGCGGGGACAGCCATCCAAGAGACCCAGTACTTC.

The rearrangement links TRBV29-1 to TRBJ1-1; a possible D gene is TRBD1 (5 bases). V shed 7 bases and J shed 5 bases, with 14 bases lying between them. The germline V gene has CDR1 SQVTM and CDR2 ANQGSEA. This CDR3 has 12 residues. This CDR3 is CSARGARTEAFF. CDR3 DNA: TGCAGCGCCCGGGGCGCGCGGACTGAAGCTTTCTTT.

The rearrangement uses TRBV4-3 and TRBJ2-2; TRBD1 matches 7 bases. The germline V gene has CDR1 LGHNA and CDR2 YSLEER. V lost 3 bases to trimming and J lost 7 bases; unmatched junction nucleotides: 11. The CDR3 has 16 residues. DNA for the CDR3: TGCGCCAGCAGCCACACGCTTGACAGGGCAAGCGGGGAGCTGTTTTTT. Its protein is CASSHTLDRASGELFF.

The CDR3 loop reads CASSQAFGLAGGGEQFF. As DNA, the CDR3 is TGCGCCAGCAGCCAAGCTTTCGGACTAGCGGGAGGAGGCGAGCAGTTCTTC. This rearrangement joins TRBV4-3 to TRBJ2-1, with TRBD2 matching over 14 bases. Unmatched junction bases numbered 9, after V lost 1 base and J lost 10 bases. Per germline, CDR1 LGHNA and CDR2 YSLEER. The CDR3 totals 17 residues.

Only a few counts were recorded for this clone. This chain joins TRBV15 and TRBJ1-2; D uncertain. Germline V gene data show CDR1 as LNHNV and CDR2 as YYDKDF (reference sequence). The V gene lost 3 bases and the J gene lost 5 bases, with 10 bases spanning the gap. The CDR3 sequence is 13 residues long. For the CDR3, the DNA is TGTGCCACCAGCAGCCCCCCCAGGTATGGCTACACCTTC. This sequence encodes CATSSPPRYGYTF.

The V gene is TRBV19, the J gene TRBJ2-5; D is perhaps TRBD2 (6 bases). The CDR3 sequence is 15 residues long. Trimming took off 2 bases at V and 5 bases at J, with 15 bases between the two ends. Germline V gene sequence: CDR1 LNHDA, CDR2 SQIVND (reference sequence). This CDR3 reads CASSIRSGLTETQYF. DNA for the CDR3: TGTGCCAGTAGTATAAGGAGCGGGCTAACGGAGACCCAGTACTTC.

V is TRBV4-3 and J is TRBJ2-7; D might be TRBD2 (5 bases). V was trimmed by 0 bases and J by 2 bases, leaving 8 bases between them. CDR1 LGHNA and CDR2 YSLEER come from the germline V gene. CDR3 length equals 14 residues. CDR3 sequence (DNA): TGCGCCAGCAGCCAAGACGGAGGAACCTACGAGCAGTACTTC. It specifies CASSQDGGTYEQYF.

J is TRBJ1-1 and V is TRBV5-1; the match to TRBD1 covers 9 bases. V gave up 4 bases and J gave up 6 bases; unmatched junction bases: 10. The CDR3 is made up of 15 amino acids. CDR1 SGHRS and CDR2 YFSETQ come from the germline V gene. In DNA, the CDR3 is TGCGCCAGCAGCGCACAGGGGGCGCGGAGCGCTGAAGCTTTCTTT. Translation: CASSAQGARSAEAFF.

The chain couples TRBV3-1 (or the pseudogene TRBV3-2) to TRBJ2-5; D unclear. The CDR3 extends over 14 amino acids. V dropped 4 bases and J dropped 4 bases, with 13 bases sitting between them. Germline V gene data show CDR1 as LGHDT and CDR2 as YNNKEL (reference sequence). The CDR3 protein is CASSLDRRPETQYF. The CDR3 DNA reads as TGTGCCAGCAGCCTGGACCGGCGCCCAGAGACCCAGTACTTC.

This rearrangement joins TRBV3-1 (or the pseudogene TRBV3-2) to TRBJ1-5; weak D call: TRBD1 (5 bases). Trimming left V 0 bases short and J 10 bases short, with 10 bases between. This CDR3 is 13 amino acids long. Germline lookup yields CDR1 LGHDT and CDR2 YNNKEL (reference sequence). CDR3 in DNA: TGTGCCAGCAGCCAAGATAAAAGGGACCCCCAGCATTTT. It encodes CASSQDKRDPQHF.

V and J are TRBV6-5 and TRBJ2-3, with D uncertain. V lost 6 bases, J lost 2 bases, and 6 bases lay in between. Germline CDR1 MNHEY, CDR2 SVGAGI. CDR3 size: 12 residues. The CDR3, as DNA: TGTGCCAGCAGGGACGTCACAGATACGCAGTATTTT. Translation gives CASRDVTDTQYF.